Presented here are 19 T cell receptor beta chains from one specimen sequenced in a study of T cells in Graves' hyperthyroidism and ophthalmopathy. The investigators amplified TCR beta CDR3 regions from RNA transcripts. The TCR CDR3 first-round RT-PCR relied on the HTBI primer set. In TCRdb, the multiplex PCR reads were re-called with MiXCR into one record per CDR3 protein. The sample has 380,000 or so distinct CDR3 sequences; roughly 13% are singletons. Material for sequencing was blood. These receptors originate from a woman under 40 with Graves' hyperthyroidism.

This clonotype was found many times. The chain joins TRBV28 to TRBJ2-7, with D possibly being TRBD1 (6 bases). The CDR3 is 15 amino acids. Germline V gene lookup returns CDR1 MDHEN and CDR2 SYDVKM. Trimming took 3 bases from V and 1 from J, leaving 13 bases between them. The CDR3 here is CASSLGQTISYEQYF. The CDR3 DNA is TGTGCCAGCAGTTTGGGACAAACTATTTCCTACGAGCAGTACTTC.

V is TRBV12-3 or TRBV12-4 and J is TRBJ1-1; D perhaps matches TRBD1 (6 bases). The CDR3 is 16 residues long. V lost 5 bases and J 1 base, leaving 17 bases between the germline ends. In DNA, the CDR3 is TGTGCCAGCAGTCCACGCGTCCCGGGACAGAACACTGAAGCTTTCTTT. Encoded protein: CASSPRVPGQNTEAFF.

This clonotype was seen ten or more times. V is TRBV11-2 and J is TRBJ2-7, with a possible D match to TRBD1 (5 bases). Germline CDR1 and CDR2: SGHAT and FQNNGV. V lost 5 bases, J lost 2 bases, and 7 bases lay in between. CDR3 length: 12 amino acids. The chain's CDR3 is CASSRTTYEQYF. The CDR3 DNA sequence: TGTGCCAGCAGCAGGACAACCTACGAGCAGTACTTC.

This clonotype came up once. A read error may be the cause here, since a much bigger clone is one base away. J is TRBJ2-2 and V is TRBV2; D is perhaps TRBD1 (5 bases). CDR3 size: 15 residues. Germline values: CDR1 SNHLY, CDR2 FYNNEI. Trimming removed 11 bases at V and 0 bases at J, with 16 bases between. CDR3 nucleotide sequence: TGTGCCGGCTGTTTGGTGACAGCGAACACCGGGGAGCTGTTTTTT. It translates to CAGCLVTANTGELFF.

This clonotype was counted between two and nine times. The gene calls are TRBV11-3 and TRBJ2-1; D call uncertain. Trimming pared 4 bases from V and 8 bases from J, leaving 9 bases between. Germline CDR1 is SGHNT and CDR2 is YENEEA. The CDR3 totals 12 residues. CDR3 DNA sequence: TGTGCCAGCAGCTCTATTTTCGATGAGCAGTTCTTC. As protein: CASSSIFDEQFF.

Turning to this clonotype: It may be a read error: a sequence one base away is much more abundant. This sequence joins TRBV28 and TRBJ1-1; 8 bases fit TRBD1. V lost 6 bases and J lost 0; bases outside the gene matches: 6. The germline CDR1 and CDR2 sequences are MDHEN and SYDVKM. The CDR3 is 15 residues long. The CDR3 DNA is TGTGCCAGCAGCGTAGCCAGGGGGCTGAACACTGAAGCTTTCTTT. Encoded protein: CASSVARGLNTEAFF.

V and J are TRBV20-1 and TRBJ2-1, with TRBD2 identical over 14 bases. CDR3 length: 17 residues. Germline CDR1 DFQATT, CDR2 SNEGSKA (reference sequence). Unmatched junction bases numbered 6, after V lost 5 bases and J lost 0 bases. CDR3: CSAPGLAGARSYNEQFF. The CDR3 nucleotides are TGCAGTGCTCCGGGACTAGCGGGAGCCCGCTCCTACAATGAGCAGTTCTTC.

This chain joins TRBV9 and TRBJ2-1, with D unclear. The CDR3 is 16 residues long. Germline CDR1 and CDR2: SGDLS and YYNGEE. V lost 2 bases and J lost 5, with 17 bases in between. The CDR3 DNA reads TGTGCCAGCAGCGTGGATTCCTCCGTCCGAAACAATGAGCAGTTCTTC. As protein: CASSVDSSVRNNEQFF.

Ten or more counts support this clonotype. This chain uses TRBV11-2 with TRBJ2-3; the D is unclear. The ends were cut back, 0 bases at V and 8 bases at J, with 9 bases in the middle. The germline CDR1 and CDR2 sequences are SGHAT and FQNNGV. The CDR3 has 13 amino acids. The CDR3 DNA follows: TGTGCCAGCAGCTTAGAGGGCTTCGGTACGCAGTATTTT. Its translation is CASSLEGFGTQYF.

The sample holds many counts of this clonotype. This rearrangement joins TRBV11-2 to TRBJ2-2, with D possibly being TRBD1 (5 bases). V was cut by 8 bases and J by 6 bases, with 10 bases left in between. Germline CDR1 SGHAT, CDR2 FQNNGV. The CDR3 is 12 amino acids. CDR3 amino acids: CASAGLAGELFF. The CDR3 nucleotides read TGTGCCAGCGCAGGGTTAGCCGGGGAGCTGTTTTTT.

This clonotype was detected many times. The V and J genes are TRBV11-2 and TRBJ2-1; a possible D gene is TRBD1 (6 bases). CDR3 length: 13 amino acids. Germline V gives CDR1 SGHAT, CDR2 FQNNGV. Trimming took off 5 bases at V and 7 bases at J, with 12 bases between the two ends. The DNA of the CDR3 is TGTGCCAGCAGCGTCATTAGGGGGAATGAGCAGTTCTTC. Its translation: CASSVIRGNEQFF.

The chain joins TRBV3-1 to TRBJ2-2; D uncertain. CDR3 length: 16 amino acids. V lost 0 bases and J 2 bases, leaving 10 bases between the germline ends. Germline assignment: CDR1 LGHDT and CDR2 YNNKEL (reference sequence). The CDR3 DNA follows: TGTGCCAGCAGCCAAGATTATACGAGCAACACCGGGGAGCTGTTTTTT. This encodes CASSQDYTSNTGELFF.

This clonotype was detected a few times. A much larger clone lies one base from this, so it may be a read error. The chain recombines TRBV3-1 with TRBJ1-1; D is undetermined. Germline loops: CDR1 LGHDT, CDR2 YNNKEL (reference sequence). Trimming left V 7 bases short and J 10 bases short, with 22 bases between. This CDR3 contains 14 residues. CDR3 bases: TGTGCCAGCAACCACCAAATTATCGGGAATGGAGCTTTCTTT. The encoded protein is CASNHQIIGNGAFF.

This clonotype was seen many times. The chain recombines TRBV4-3 with TRBJ1-5, with D possibly being TRBD1 (5 bases). Trimming took off 0 bases at V and 6 bases at J, with 9 bases between the two ends. The CDR3 is made up of 14 amino acids. Germline CDR1 LGHNA, CDR2 YSLEER. The CDR3 nucleotides read TGCGCCAGCAGCCAAGATGGCGGGGGTCAGCCCCAGCATTTT. Protein product: CASSQDGGGQPQHF.

This clonotype was observed a handful of times. This clone may be a read error of a much larger clone one base away. V usage is TRBV7-9 and J usage is TRBJ2-7, with 7 bases identical to TRBD1. This CDR3 comprises 14 residues. Germline CDR1 is SEHNR and CDR2 is FQNEAQ (reference sequence). The CDR3 protein is CASSSPGQSYERYF. The CDR3 coding sequence is TGTGCCAGCAGCTCCCCGGGACAGTCCTACGAGCGGTACTTC.

This clonotype was picked up many times. The chain has TRBV12-3 or TRBV12-4 and TRBJ2-5; 7 positions match TRBD1. This CDR3 spans 13 amino acids. J lost 4 bases, V lost 5 bases, and 4 bases had no gene match. The CDR3 loop is CASSTTGRETQYF. The CDR3 DNA follows: TGTGCCAGCAGTACGACAGGGCGAGAGACCCAGTACTTC.

This clonotype was seen more than once but under ten times. This sequence joins TRBV3-1 and TRBJ1-5; the D gene is possibly TRBD1 (6 bases). The CDR3 runs 14 residues. The germline CDR1 and CDR2 sequences are LGHDT and YNNKEL (reference sequence). Trimming removed 4 bases from V and 5 bases from J, with 12 bases in between. This CDR3 is CASSPGTSYQPQHF. The CDR3 nucleotides are TGTGCCAGCAGCCCAGGGACATCGTATCAGCCCCAGCATTTT.

In its sample, this clonotype was seen many times. The rearrangement links TRBV28 to TRBJ1-1; the match to TRBD1 covers 7 bases. The CDR3 has 14 residues. CDR1 and CDR2 (germline): MDHEN, SYDVKM. V dropped 7 bases and J dropped 1; count of bases not matched to a gene: 6. DNA of the CDR3: TGTGCCAGCAAAAACAGGGGTTGGAACACTGAAGCTTTCTTT. Encoded protein: CASKNRGWNTEAFF.

The chain couples TRBV4-3 to TRBJ2-7; D not certain. The V gene's germline CDR1 is LGHNA and CDR2 YSLEER. CDR3 length equals 15 residues. Between the trimmed V and J ends, which lost 0 bases and 2 bases, there was a span of 11 bases. The CDR3 reads CASSQDSSSPYEQYF. DNA for the CDR3: TGCGCCAGCAGCCAAGACTCGAGCAGCCCCTACGAGCAGTACTTC.